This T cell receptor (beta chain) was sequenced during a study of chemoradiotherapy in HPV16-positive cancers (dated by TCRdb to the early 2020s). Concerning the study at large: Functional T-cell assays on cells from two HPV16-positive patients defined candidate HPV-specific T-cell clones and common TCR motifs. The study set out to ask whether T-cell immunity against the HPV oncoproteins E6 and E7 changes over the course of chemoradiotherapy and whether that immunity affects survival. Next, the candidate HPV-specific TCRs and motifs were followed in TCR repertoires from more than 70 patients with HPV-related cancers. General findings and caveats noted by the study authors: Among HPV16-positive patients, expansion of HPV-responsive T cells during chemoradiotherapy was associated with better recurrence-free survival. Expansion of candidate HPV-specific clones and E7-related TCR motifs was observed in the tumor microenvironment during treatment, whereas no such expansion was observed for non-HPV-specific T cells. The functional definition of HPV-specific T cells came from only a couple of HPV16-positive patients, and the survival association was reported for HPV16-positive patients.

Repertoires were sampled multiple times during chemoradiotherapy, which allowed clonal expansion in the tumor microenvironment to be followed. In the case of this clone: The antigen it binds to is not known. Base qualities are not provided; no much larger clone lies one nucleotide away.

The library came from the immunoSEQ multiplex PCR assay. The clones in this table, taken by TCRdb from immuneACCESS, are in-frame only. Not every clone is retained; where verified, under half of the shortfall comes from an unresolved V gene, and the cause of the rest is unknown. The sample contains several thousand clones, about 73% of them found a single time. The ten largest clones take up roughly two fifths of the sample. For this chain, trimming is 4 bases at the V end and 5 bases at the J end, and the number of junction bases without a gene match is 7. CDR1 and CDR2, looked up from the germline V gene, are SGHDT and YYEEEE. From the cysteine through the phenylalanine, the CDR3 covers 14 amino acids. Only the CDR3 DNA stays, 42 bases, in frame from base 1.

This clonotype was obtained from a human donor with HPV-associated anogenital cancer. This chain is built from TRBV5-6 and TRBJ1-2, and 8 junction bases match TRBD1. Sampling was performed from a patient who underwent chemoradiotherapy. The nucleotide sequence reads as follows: TGTGCCAGCAGCCATGACAGGGGCGAGTATGGCTACACCTTC. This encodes CASSHDRGEYGYTF.